This TCR beta chain was recovered during a study of OX40 agonist ivuxolimab in advanced cancers. Germline V gives CDR1 SSHAT, CDR2 FNYEAQ (reference sequence). There are 16 residues in the CDR3. Assay: immunoSEQ multiplex PCR; the TCRdb copy retains only in-frame clones and omits some. This sample has about 89,000 clones; around 84% occur once, and the top ten carry approximately 6.5%. Turning to this clone: Germline is not matched at one junction end, which may reflect a read error.

This material consisted of CD4+ or CD8+ T cells sorted from blood, taken in a trial of the OX40 agonist ivuxolimab. V is TRBV7-7 and J is TRBJ2-2; 9 bases are a match to TRBD1. The sequence was obtained from an adult with an advanced solid tumor such as melanoma, head and neck, liver or kidney cancer. This chain's CDR3 is CASSSTGGIGTGELFF. The CDR3 bases are TGTGCTAGCAGCTCCACAGGGGGCATCGGAACCGGGGAGCTGTTTTTT.